This T cell receptor (beta chain) came from a study of human T cells and chemical hapten exposure. The germline gives CDR1 SEHNR, CDR2 FQNEAQ (reference sequence). The CDR3 is made up of 13 amino acids. V was shortened by 6 bases and J by 0 bases, with 8 bases between the two germline ends. Time point defined: patch test 1, 2 weeks after DPC sensitization. As for treatment: therapeutic diphenylcyclopropenone sensitization with weekly scalp DPC. TCRdb reprocessed the RACE reads with MiXCR, giving one entry per CDR3 protein. Of about 380,000 distinct CDR3 sequences listed, roughly 4.8% are singletons. This clonotype was counted at least ten times.

The chain is built from TRBV7-9 and TRBJ1-2; D is possibly TRBD1 (5 bases). This specimen consisted of whole blood, obtained in connection with sensitization to the hapten diphenylcyclopropenone (DPC). This receptor was obtained from a woman between 45 and 60 years old with alopecia areata. Some clones in this sample may be carry-over from other donors' samples. CDR3 loop: CASRRTPNYGYTF. CDR3 nucleotides: TGTGCCAGCAGGCGGACACCTAACTATGGCTACACCTTC.